These 4 T cell receptor beta chains were sequenced from one sample in a study of blood T cell repertoires in COVID-19. Generated by immunoSEQ multiplex PCR, the TCRdb table keeps only in-frame clones and is missing some. The data show under 300,000 clones, about 81% seen once. Sequenced: peripheral blood. Every receptor here comes from a human donor with COVID-19, enrolled during active disease. The donor label of this sample is uncertain.

The rearrangement joins TRBV9 to TRBJ1-1; D is unclear. V was pared by 6 bases and J by 1 base, with 13 bases between. Germline CDR1 reads SGDLS; CDR2 reads YYNGEE. The CDR3 loop spans 14 amino acids. This chain's CDR3 is CASTVGGQNTEAFF. For the CDR3, the DNA is TGTGCCAGCACGGTAGGCGGCCAGAACACTGAAGCTTTCTTT.

V gene TRBV9 combines with J gene TRBJ2-1, with 7 bases that match TRBD2. CDR1 and CDR2 (germline): SGDLS, YYNGEE. Unmatched junction bases numbered 7, after V lost 0 bases and J lost 4 bases. The CDR3 is made up of 16 amino acids. CDR3 sequence: CASSVGGLREYNEQFF. The CDR3 DNA follows: TGTGCCAGCAGCGTAGGGGGACTACGAGAGTACAATGAGCAGTTCTTC.

The chain carries TRBV5-6 and TRBJ1-4; D is perhaps TRBD1 (5 bases). The germline V gene has CDR1 SGHDT and CDR2 YYEEEE. The CDR3 is 16 residues long. With 4 bases removed from V and 0 bases from J, the gap between germline ends came to 13 bases. The CDR3 sequence is CASSVAGTATNEKLFF. The CDR3 coding sequence is TGTGCCAGCAGCGTGGCAGGGACTGCAACTAATGAAAAACTGTTTTTT. The whole variable domain, remainder taken from reference TRBV5-6 and TRBJ1-4, is DAGVTQSPTHLIKTRGQQVTLRCSPKSGHDTVSWYQQALGQGPQFIFQYYEEEERQRGNFPDRFSGHQFPNYSSELNVNALLLGDSALYLCASSVAGTATNEKLFFGSGTQLSVL.

The rearrangement uses TRBV3-1 (or the pseudogene TRBV3-2) and TRBJ2-1; 7 bases map to TRBD2. This CDR3 is built from 18 residues. The junction had 11 bases not matched to a gene; V was cut back by 0 bases and J by 3 bases. Germline V gives CDR1 LGHDT, CDR2 YNNKEL (reference sequence). The CDR3 loop is CASSQDPLADTHYNEQFF. DNA of the CDR3: TGTGCCAGCAGCCAAGACCCTCTAGCGGATACCCACTACAATGAGCAGTTCTTC.